This T cell receptor beta chain came from a study of blood T cell repertoires in COVID-19. Looking at the study overall: T cells, B-cell-depleted T cells, or PBMCs provided the cDNA or gDNA that served as material.

The repertoire was sequenced with immunoSEQ multiplex PCR; TCRdb's copy has only in-frame clones and lacks some. This sample has a few hundred thousand clones, with more than 75% found just once. From germline, CDR1 is LNHDA and CDR2 SQIVND (reference sequence). The CDR3 sequence is 15 residues long. V shed 11 bases and J shed 4 bases, with 23 bases lying between them. Sequencing used PBMCs or T cells enriched from blood (not recorded which). The receptor comes from a woman aged 18-30 years who had recovered from COVID-19. The chain employs TRBV19 and TRBJ1-2; TRBD1 might be the D (6 bases). In DNA, the CDR3 is TGTGCCGTCAATAAACAGGGAGGGAAAAGCTATGGCTACACCTTC. Translation: CAVNKQGGKSYGYTF.